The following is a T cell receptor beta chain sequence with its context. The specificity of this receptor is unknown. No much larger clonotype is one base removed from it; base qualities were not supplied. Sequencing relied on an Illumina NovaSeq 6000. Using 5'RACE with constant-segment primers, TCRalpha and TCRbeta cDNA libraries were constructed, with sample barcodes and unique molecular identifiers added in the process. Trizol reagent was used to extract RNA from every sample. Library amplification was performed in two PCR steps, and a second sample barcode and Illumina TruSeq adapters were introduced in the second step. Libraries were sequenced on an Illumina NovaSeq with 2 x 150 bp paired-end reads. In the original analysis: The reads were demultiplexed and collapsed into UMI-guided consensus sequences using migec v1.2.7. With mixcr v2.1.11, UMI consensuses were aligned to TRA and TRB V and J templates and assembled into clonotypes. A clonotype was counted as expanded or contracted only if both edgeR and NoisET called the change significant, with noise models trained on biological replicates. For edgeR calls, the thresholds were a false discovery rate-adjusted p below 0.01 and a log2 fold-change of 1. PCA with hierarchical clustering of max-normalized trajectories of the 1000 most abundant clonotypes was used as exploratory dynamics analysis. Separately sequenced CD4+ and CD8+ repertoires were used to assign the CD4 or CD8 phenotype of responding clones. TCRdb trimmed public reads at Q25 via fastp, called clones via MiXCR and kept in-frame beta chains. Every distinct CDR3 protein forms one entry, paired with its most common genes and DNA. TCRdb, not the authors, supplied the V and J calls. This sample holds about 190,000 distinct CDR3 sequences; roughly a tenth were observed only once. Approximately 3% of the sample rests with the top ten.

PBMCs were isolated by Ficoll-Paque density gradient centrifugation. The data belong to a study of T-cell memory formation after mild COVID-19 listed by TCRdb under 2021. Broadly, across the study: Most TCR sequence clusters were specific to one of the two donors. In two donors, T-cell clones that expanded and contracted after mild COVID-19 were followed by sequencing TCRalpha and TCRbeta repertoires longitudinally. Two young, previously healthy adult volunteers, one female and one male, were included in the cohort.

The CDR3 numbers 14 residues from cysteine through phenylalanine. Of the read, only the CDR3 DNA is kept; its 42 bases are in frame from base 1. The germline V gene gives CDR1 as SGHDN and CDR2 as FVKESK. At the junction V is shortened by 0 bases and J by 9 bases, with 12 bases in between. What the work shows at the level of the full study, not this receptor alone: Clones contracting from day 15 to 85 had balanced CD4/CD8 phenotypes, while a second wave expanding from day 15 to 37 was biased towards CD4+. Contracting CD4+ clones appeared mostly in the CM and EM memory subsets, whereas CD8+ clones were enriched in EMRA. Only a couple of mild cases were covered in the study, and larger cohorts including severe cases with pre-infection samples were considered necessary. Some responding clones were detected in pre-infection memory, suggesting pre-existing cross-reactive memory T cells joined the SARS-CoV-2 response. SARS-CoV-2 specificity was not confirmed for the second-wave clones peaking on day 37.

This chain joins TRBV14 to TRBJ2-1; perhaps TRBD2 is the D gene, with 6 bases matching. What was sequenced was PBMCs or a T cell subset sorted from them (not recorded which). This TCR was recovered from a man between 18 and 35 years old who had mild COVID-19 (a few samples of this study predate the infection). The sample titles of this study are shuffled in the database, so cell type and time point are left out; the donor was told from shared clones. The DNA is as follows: TGTGCCAGCAGCCAAGATTGGGAGGATCGTGAGCAGTTCTTC. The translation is CASSQDWEDREQFF.